This entry lists 19 T cell receptor beta chains sequenced from one sample in a study of technical replicates of blood from a few donors. Some clones are missing from TCRdb's copy, which holds only in-frame ones; the method was immunoSEQ multiplex PCR. The table has approximately 100,000 clones, 96% seen once. Sequenced: T cells isolated from PBMCs. These receptors were obtained from a human donor in good health.

About this clone itself: The junction departs from germline at one end; a sequencing error may be responsible. The V gene is TRBV7-2, the J gene TRBJ1-3; 9 positions agree with TRBD1. The CDR3 is 15 amino acids. CDR1 and CDR2 (germline): SGHTA, FQGNSA. The CDR3 DNA follows: TGTGCCAGCAGCCAGACAGGGGGGCCTGGGAACACCATATATTTT. It encodes CASSQTGGPGNTIYF. The whole variable domain, remainder taken from reference TRBV7-2 and TRBJ1-3, is GAGVSQSPSNKVTEKGKDVELRCDPISGHTALYWYRQSLGQGLEFLIYFQGNSAPDKSGLPSDRFSAERTGGSVSTLTIQRTQQEDSAVYLCASSQTGGPGNTIYFGEGSWLTVV.

This clone was detected only once. The rearrangement joins TRBV30 to TRBJ1-2; 8 nucleotides align to TRBD1. Trimming at V came to 3 bases and at J to 11 bases, leaving 11 bases not matched to a gene. Germline V CDR1 and CDR2: GTSNPN, SVGIG (reference sequence). There are 13 residues in the CDR3. The CDR3: CAWRGRPQGEYTF. As DNA, the CDR3 is TGTGCCTGGAGGGGTCGACCACAGGGGGAGTACACCTTC.

The rearrangement joins TRBV5-1 to TRBJ1-4; TRBD1 matches 8 bases. From germline, CDR1 is SGHRS and CDR2 YFSETQ. Trimming took 2 bases from V and 8 from J; bases not matched to a gene: 11. CDR3 length equals 16 residues. The CDR3 DNA reads as TGCGCCAGCAGCTTCCAGGGGGCAGGGATTGGGGAAAAACTGTTTTTT. It codes for CASSFQGAGIGEKLFF.

This chain joins TRBV18 and TRBJ2-5; 7 bases align to TRBD2. Germline V gene data show CDR1 as KGHSH and CDR2 as LQKENI. J gave up 0 bases and V 5 bases, and 6 bases lay outside the gene matches. The CDR3 consists of 15 residues. CDR3 nucleotides: TGTGCCAGCTCAAGATCGACTAGCTACCAAGAGACCCAGTACTTC. This translates into CASSRSTSYQETQYF.

The chain has TRBV18 and TRBJ2-1; no reliable D call. Germline CDR1 reads KGHSH; CDR2 reads LQKENI. The ends were cut back, 8 bases at V and 5 bases at J, with 13 bases in the middle. The CDR3 sequence is 13 residues long. The chain's CDR3 is CASGRSGDNEQFF. The CDR3 DNA is TGTGCCAGCGGCCGATCGGGTGACAATGAGCAGTTCTTC.

The rearrangement links TRBV19 to TRBJ2-1, with D perhaps TRBD2 (6 bases). The CDR3 has 12 amino acids. Trimming took off 5 bases at V and 9 bases at J, with 11 bases between the two ends. Germline V gene lookup returns CDR1 LNHDA and CDR2 SQIVND (reference sequence). The CDR3 loop is CASSLLRGEQFF. The CDR3 DNA reads TGTGCCAGTAGTTTGCTGCGGGGTGAGCAGTTCTTC. Filled out from reference TRBV19 and TRBJ2-1, the complete variable domain reads DGGITQSPKYLFRKEGQNVTLSCEQNLNHDAMYWYRQDPGQGLRLIYYSQIVNDFQKGDIAEGYSVSREKKESFPLTVTSAQKNPTAFYLCASSLLRGEQFFGPGTRLTVL.

V and J are TRBV29-1 and TRBJ2-3; the D gene is possibly TRBD2 (5 bases). The V and J ends lost 6 bases and 0 bases respectively, with 13 bases between them. Germline V gene sequence: CDR1 SQVTM, CDR2 ANQGSEA. The CDR3 has 14 residues. The chain's CDR3 is CSVFTGISTDTQYF. As DNA, the CDR3 is TGCAGCGTGTTCACCGGGATAAGCACAGATACGCAGTATTTT.

The V call is TRBV28, the J call TRBJ1-5, with D possibly being TRBD1 (5 bases). CDR3 length: 14 residues. Trimming removed 5 bases at V and 5 bases at J, with 13 bases between. From germline, CDR1 is MDHEN and CDR2 SYDVKM. This CDR3 reads CASSPTATYQPQHF. The DNA for the CDR3 is TGTGCCAGCAGTCCGACAGCCACCTATCAGCCCCAGCATTTT.

This chain uses TRBV2 with TRBJ2-1; D gene uncertain. Germline V lookup: CDR1 SNHLY, CDR2 FYNNEI. This CDR3 spans 16 amino acids. Trimming stripped 6 bases from V and 5 bases from J, with 20 bases between. Here the CDR3 DNA reads TGTGCCAGCAGAGGCGGCTACCTACGAAATAACAATGAGCAGTTCTTC. Translated, it gives CASRGGYLRNNNEQFF.

The chain recombines TRBV13 with TRBJ2-5; D perhaps matches TRBD1 (6 bases). The last part of the DNA fits TRBJ2-7 better; the J call may be wrong. Germline V lookup: CDR1 PRHDT, CDR2 FYEKMQ (reference sequence). The CDR3 spans 15 residues. CDR3 in amino acids: CASSLESGATYEQYF. The CDR3 DNA follows: TGTGCCAGCAGCTTAGAGTCAGGGGCTACCTACGAGCAGTACTTC.

The rearrangement joins TRBV5-1 to TRBJ2-7; D call uncertain. V was shortened by 1 base and J by 5 bases, with 7 bases between the two germline ends. The CDR3 is made up of 12 amino acids. CDR1 is SGHRS and CDR2 is YFSETQ in the germline V gene. The CDR3 sequence: CASSLYNHEQYF. CDR3 nucleotide sequence: TGCGCCAGCAGCTTGTACAACCACGAGCAGTACTTC.

In DNA, the CDR3 is TGTGCCACCCATCACAAGGACAGGGGATCCTACGAGCAGTACTTC. It is translated as CATHHKDRGSYEQYF. This sequence joins TRBV19 and TRBJ2-7, with 9 nucleotides matching TRBD1. The germline V gene encodes CDR1 LNHDA and CDR2 SQIVND (reference sequence). J was trimmed by 1 base and V by 10 bases; bases with no gene match: 11. The CDR3 contains 15 residues.

The chain is built from TRBV25-1 and TRBJ1-1; 7 bases agree with TRBD1. The germline CDR1 and CDR2 sequences are MGHDK and SYGVNS. The J segment lost 4 bases and the V segment lost 1 base, leaving 6 bases of the junction unmatched. The CDR3 runs to 15 residues. The CDR3 protein is CASSESGGWGTEAFF. As DNA, the CDR3 is TGTGCCAGCAGTGAATCAGGGGGGTGGGGCACTGAAGCTTTCTTT.

This clone showed up just once. This chain uses TRBV11-1 with TRBJ2-1; D possibly corresponds to TRBD2 (6 bases). Trimming cost V 2 bases and J 4 bases, with 12 bases left between them. This CDR3 region has 15 residues. Germline CDR1 and CDR2: SGHAT and FQDESV (reference sequence). For the CDR3, the DNA is TGTGCCAGCAGCTTATCGGCTAGCGAGTACAATGAGCAGTTCTTC. It codes for CASSLSASEYNEQFF.

The rearrangement uses TRBV7-2 and TRBJ1-4, with a tentative D call TRBD1 (5 bases). Germline V CDR1 and CDR2: SGHTA, FQGNSA. The length of the CDR3 is 15 residues. Trimming removed 5 bases from V and 5 bases from J, with 15 bases in between. CDR3 DNA sequence: TGTGCCAGCAGCGAAGTGTCAGGGAGGAATGAAAAACTGTTTTTT. It yields the protein CASSEVSGRNEKLFF.

The chain uses TRBV5-1 and TRBJ2-2, with 12 bases fitting TRBD2. CDR3 length: 16 residues. Germline values: CDR1 SGHRS, CDR2 YFSETQ. J gave up 4 bases and V 4 bases, and 5 bases lay outside the gene matches. The CDR3 coding sequence is TGCGCCAGCAGCAGTGGACTAGCGGGGTTCACCGGGGAGCTGTTTTTT. Protein: CASSSGLAGFTGELFF. Together with reference TRBV5-1 and TRBJ2-2, the CDR3 gives the full variable domain: KAGVTQTPRYLIKTRGQQVTLSCSPISGHRSVSWYQQTPGQGLQFLFEYFSETQRNKGNFPGRFSGRQFSNSRSEMNVSTLELGDSALYLCASSSGLAGFTGELFFGEGSRLTVL.

This sequence joins TRBV30 and TRBJ1-2; 7 bases are shared with TRBD1. This CDR3 is 15 amino acids long. Germline CDR1 reads GTSNPN; CDR2 reads SVGIG (reference sequence). V lost 4 bases and J lost 4; bases outside the gene matches: 12. The CDR3 DNA sequence: TGTGCCTGGAACCCAGGACAGGCCCGGTTCTATGGCTACACCTTC. Its protein is CAWNPGQARFYGYTF.

The rearrangement links TRBV7-9 to TRBJ2-5; D gene uncertain. V was pared by 7 bases and J by 4 bases, with 7 bases between. Germline loops: CDR1 SEHNR, CDR2 FQNEAQ (reference sequence). This CDR3 spans 11 amino acids. The CDR3 region is CASISGETQYF. CDR3 in DNA: TGTGCCAGCATTTCGGGAGAGACCCAGTACTTC.

V and J are TRBV5-1 and TRBJ2-4; 7 positions agree with TRBD1. There are 16 residues in the CDR3. Germline CDR1 SGHRS, CDR2 YFSETQ. With 4 bases clipped from V and 6 bases from J, the junction kept 13 bases outside the gene matches. CDR3 in DNA: TGCGCCAGCAGCCCTACCCTTAAGGCAGGGGGAAACATTCAGTACTTC. The encoded protein is CASSPTLKAGGNIQYF.